The following is a T cell receptor (beta chain) sequence with its context. The antigen it binds to is not known. Per-nucleotide qualities are absent, and no much larger clonotype sits a single base away. The CDR3, cysteine through phenylalanine, is 17 amino acids long. This entry keeps only the CDR3 DNA: 51 bases, framed from base 1. CDR1 and CDR2 are drawn from the germline V gene (reference sequence): LNHNV, YYDKDF. The germline V and J ends show losses of 1 base and 10 bases respectively, and no gene match explains 15 bases of the junction. What this sample's treatment or condition label stands for: allogeneic hematopoietic cell transplantation with graft depleted of TCRalphabeta T cells and CD19 B cells. The children who served as transplant recipients had been given grafts of TCRalphabeta/CD19-depleted allogeneic hematopoietic cells. The record originates from a study of T-cell reconstitution after alpha-beta-depleted transplantation in children (TCRdb year 2016). For context, the study as a whole: T-cell immune reconstitution after TCRalphabeta/CD19-depleted allogeneic hematopoietic cell transplantation in children was quantitatively tracked in the study by means of TCR repertoire profiling. Overall study outcomes, separate from this receptor: In some patients, the high TCRbeta diversity seen at day 60 was put down to recipient T cells and intrathymic progenitors that had survived conditioning. Apparently early alphabetaT-cell count recovery about two months after transplant reportedly relied on only several hundred rapidly expanded clones derived from non-depleted graft cells. The frequencies of hyperexpanded clones fell over the following months, and after one year, T-cell counts and TCRbeta diversity were mostly attributed to newly produced T cells.

Receptor libraries were prepared by PCR. TCRdb lists the instrument as Illumina HiSeq 2500. Molecular barcoding was employed in the preparation of TCR libraries, with unique molecular identifiers being used to normalize TCRbeta repertoire quantification. TCRdb's own reprocessing of the public reads used fastp at Q25 and MiXCR and kept productive beta chains. Duplicate CDR3 protein sequences are folded into a single record with the most common DNA and genes. This sample lists under 450,000 distinct CDR3 sequences; around 15% were detected once. Less than 30% of the sample is in the top ten clones. The chain couples TRBV15 to TRBJ2-1; 8 middle bases align to TRBD2. The sequence was obtained from a boy in the first two years of life who had a stem cell transplant for Wiskott-Aldrich syndrome, so the T cells may come from the graft donor. This sample comprised PBMCs, mostly from graft donor cells, obtained 360 days after TCRalphabeta/CD19-depleted stem cell transplant. This receptor has the CDR3 CATSRGPQSGTRKEQFF. The DNA is as follows: TGTGCCACCAGCAGAGGCCCCCAGTCCGGGACTAGAAAGGAGCAGTTCTTC.